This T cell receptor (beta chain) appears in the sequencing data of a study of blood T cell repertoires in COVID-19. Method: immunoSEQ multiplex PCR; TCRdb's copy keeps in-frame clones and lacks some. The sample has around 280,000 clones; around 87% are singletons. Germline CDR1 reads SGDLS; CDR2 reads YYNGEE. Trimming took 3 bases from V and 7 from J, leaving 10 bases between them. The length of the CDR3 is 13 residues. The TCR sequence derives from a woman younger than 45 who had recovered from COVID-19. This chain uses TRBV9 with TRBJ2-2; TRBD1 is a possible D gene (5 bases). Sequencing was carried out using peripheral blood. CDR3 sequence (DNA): TGTGCCAGCAGCGCGGCAGGGTACGGGGAGCTGTTTTTT. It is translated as CASSAAGYGELFF.